This TCR beta chain was recovered during a study of breast tumors, draining lymph nodes, adjacent tissues. Note on this clonotype: The target antigen is unknown.

Germline assignment: CDR1 SGHRS and CDR2 YFSETQ. The CDR3 is made up of 15 amino acids. The V gene end was trimmed by 5 bases and the J gene end by 6 bases; junction bases not matched to a gene: 7. Samples came from axillary lymph nodes draining the breast cancer. General observations from the study: Tumor TCR diversity was below lymph nodes but above nontumor tissue. Tumor T cell lymph node origin was a supported hypothesis, not proven. Most tumor T cells seemingly derive from lymph node, then expand in tumor.

TCRdb itself ran the multiplex PCR reads through MiXCR, one entry per CDR3 protein. This sample has fewer than 90,000 distinct CDR3 sequences, with roughly 28% found just once. This chain connects TRBV5-1 to TRBJ2-3, with 12 positions matching TRBD2. Sequenced input: axillary lymph node tissue. The TCR comes from a female donor with breast cancer. Some clones in this sample may be carry-over from other donors' samples. The CDR3 region is CASSSTSGSKDTQYF. For the CDR3, the DNA is TGCGCCAGCAGTTCGACTAGCGGGAGTAAGGATACGCAGTATTTT.